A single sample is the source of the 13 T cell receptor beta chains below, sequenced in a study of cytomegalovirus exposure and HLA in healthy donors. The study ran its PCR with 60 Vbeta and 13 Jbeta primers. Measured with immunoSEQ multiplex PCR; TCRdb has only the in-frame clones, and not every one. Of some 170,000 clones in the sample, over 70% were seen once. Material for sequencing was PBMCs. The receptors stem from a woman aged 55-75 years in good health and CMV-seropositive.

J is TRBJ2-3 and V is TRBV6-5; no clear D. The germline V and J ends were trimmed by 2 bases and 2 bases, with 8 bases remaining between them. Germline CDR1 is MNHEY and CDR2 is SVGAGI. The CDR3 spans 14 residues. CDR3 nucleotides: TGTGCCAGCAGTTACCGGCGGTCCACAGATACGCAGTATTTT. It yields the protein CASSYRRSTDTQYF.

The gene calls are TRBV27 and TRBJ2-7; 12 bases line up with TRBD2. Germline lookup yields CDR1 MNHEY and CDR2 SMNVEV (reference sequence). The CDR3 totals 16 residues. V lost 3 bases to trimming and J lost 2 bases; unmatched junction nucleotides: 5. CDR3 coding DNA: TGTGCCAGCAGTTTCCTTCTAGCGGGAGGGCCCTACGAGCAGTACTTC. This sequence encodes CASSFLLAGGPYEQYF.

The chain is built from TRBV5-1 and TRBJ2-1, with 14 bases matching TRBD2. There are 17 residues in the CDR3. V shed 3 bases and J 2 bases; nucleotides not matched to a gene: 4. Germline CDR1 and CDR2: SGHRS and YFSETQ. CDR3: CASSSGLAGATYNEQFF. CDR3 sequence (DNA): TGCGCCAGCAGCTCGGGACTAGCGGGAGCAACCTACAATGAGCAGTTCTTC.

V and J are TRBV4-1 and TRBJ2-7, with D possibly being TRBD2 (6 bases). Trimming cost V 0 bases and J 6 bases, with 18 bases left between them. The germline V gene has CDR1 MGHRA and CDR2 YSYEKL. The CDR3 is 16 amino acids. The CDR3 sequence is CASSQDYGILAVEQYF. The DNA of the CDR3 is TGCGCCAGCAGCCAAGATTACGGCATACTAGCAGTCGAGCAGTACTTC.

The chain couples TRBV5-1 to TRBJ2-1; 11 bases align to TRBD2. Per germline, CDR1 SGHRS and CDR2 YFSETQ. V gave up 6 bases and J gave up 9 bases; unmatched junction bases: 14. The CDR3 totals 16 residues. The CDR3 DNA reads TGCGCCAGCACCGCCTCGGTAGCGGGAGGGGGGGCTGAGCAGTTCTTC. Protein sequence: CASTASVAGGGAEQFF.

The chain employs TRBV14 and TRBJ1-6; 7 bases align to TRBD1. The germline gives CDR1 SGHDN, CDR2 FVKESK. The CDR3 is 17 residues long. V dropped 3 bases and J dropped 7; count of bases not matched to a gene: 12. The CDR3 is CASSQALTGALNSPLHF. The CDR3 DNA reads TGTGCCAGCAGCCAGGCCTTAACAGGGGCACTAAATTCACCCCTCCACTTT.

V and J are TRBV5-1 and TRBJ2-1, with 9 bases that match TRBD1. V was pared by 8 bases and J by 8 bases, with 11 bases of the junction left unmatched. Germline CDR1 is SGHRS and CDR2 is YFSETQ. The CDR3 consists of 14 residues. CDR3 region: CASRRGQGYDEQFF. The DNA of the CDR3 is TGCGCCAGTCGGCGCGGACAGGGGTACGATGAGCAGTTCTTC.

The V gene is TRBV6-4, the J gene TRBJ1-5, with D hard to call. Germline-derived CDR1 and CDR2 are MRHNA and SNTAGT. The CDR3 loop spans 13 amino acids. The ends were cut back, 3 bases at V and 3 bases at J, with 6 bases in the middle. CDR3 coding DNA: TGTGCCAGCAGTGATAATCCCAATCAGCCCCAGCATTTT. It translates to CASSDNPNQPQHF.

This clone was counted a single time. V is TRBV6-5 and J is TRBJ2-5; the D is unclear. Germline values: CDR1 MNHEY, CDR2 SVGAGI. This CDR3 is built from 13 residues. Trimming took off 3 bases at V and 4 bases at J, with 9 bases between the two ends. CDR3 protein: CASSYTGSETQYF. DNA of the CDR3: TGTGCCAGCAGTTATACGGGTTCAGAGACCCAGTACTTC.

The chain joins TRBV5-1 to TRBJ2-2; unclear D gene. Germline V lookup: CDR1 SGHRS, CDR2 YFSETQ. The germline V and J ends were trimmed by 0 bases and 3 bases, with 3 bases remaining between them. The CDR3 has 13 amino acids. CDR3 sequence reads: CASSLAYTGELFF. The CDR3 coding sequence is TGCGCCAGCAGCTTGGCCTACACCGGGGAGCTGTTTTTT.

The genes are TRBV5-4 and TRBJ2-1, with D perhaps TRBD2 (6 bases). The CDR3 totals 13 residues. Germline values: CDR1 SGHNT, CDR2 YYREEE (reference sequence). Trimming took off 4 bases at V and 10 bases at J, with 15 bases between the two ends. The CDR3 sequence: CASSRETSSEQFF. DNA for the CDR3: TGTGCCAGCAGCCGAGAGACTAGTTCCGAGCAGTTCTTC.

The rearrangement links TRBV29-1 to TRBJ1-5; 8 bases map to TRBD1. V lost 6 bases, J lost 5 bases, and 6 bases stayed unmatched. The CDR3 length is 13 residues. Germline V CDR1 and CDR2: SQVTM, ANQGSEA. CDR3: CSVADRGHQPQHF. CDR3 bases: TGCAGCGTAGCCGACAGGGGCCATCAGCCCCAGCATTTT.

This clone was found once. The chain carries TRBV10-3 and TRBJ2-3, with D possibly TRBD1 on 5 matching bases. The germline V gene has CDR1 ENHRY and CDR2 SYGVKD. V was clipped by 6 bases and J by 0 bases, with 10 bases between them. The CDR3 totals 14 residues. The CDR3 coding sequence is TGTGCCATCAGAGGGGATGCTAGCACAGATACGCAGTATTTT. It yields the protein CAIRGDASTDTQYF.